The 20 T cell receptor beta chains given below trace back to one sample, sequenced in a study of vaccination and CD4 T cells after COVID-19. For these TCRs, the target antigens are not known. Treatment: roughly 11-day PBMC culture with coronavirus spike peptide pools or control peptides (ViraFEST assay). The Oncomine TCR Beta short-read assay was applied to DNA of cultured CD4+ T cells. Using its own MiXCR run on the PCR reads, TCRdb lists one record per CDR3 protein. The table records roughly 13,000 distinct CDR3 sequences, about 56% of them present only once. This specimen was CD4+ T cells from blood, cultured in vitro, taken before SARS-CoV-2 vaccination. The origin of the receptors is a human donor who had recovered from COVID-19.

This clonotype was seen only once. V and J are TRBV6-5 and TRBJ1-1; a weak D match, TRBD1 (5 bases). V was clipped by 4 bases and J by 0 bases, with 18 bases between them. The CDR3 runs 17 residues. The V gene's germline CDR1 is MNHEY and CDR2 SVGAGI. The CDR3 spells CASSLRRGLAMNTEAFF. The CDR3 DNA reads as TGTGCCAGCAGTTTGAGGAGGGGATTAGCGATGAACACTGAAGCTTTCTTT.

This chain's CDR3 is CASSSGSSGETQYF. The CDR3 DNA sequence: TGTGCCAGCAGTTCCGGCTCAAGCGGGGAGACCCAGTACTTC. The chain recombines TRBV6-5 with TRBJ2-5; TRBD2 might be the D (6 bases). Per the germline V gene, CDR1 is MNHEY and CDR2 is SVGAGI. The CDR3 contains 14 residues. Trimming stripped 4 bases from V and 5 bases from J, with 14 bases between.

Only a few counts were recorded for this clonotype. The CDR3 loop reads CASTRGETQYF. In DNA form, the CDR3 reads TGTGCCAGCACTCGGGGTGAGACCCAGTACTTC. V and J are TRBV6-2 or TRBV6-3 and TRBJ2-5; D perhaps matches TRBD2 (5 bases). The V end was cut by 7 bases, the J end by 5 bases, with 8 bases between. The CDR3 contains 11 residues. Germline CDR1 MNHEY, CDR2 SVGEGT.

The chain joins TRBV19 to TRBJ1-5; TRBD1 is a possible D gene (6 bases). Trimming left V 5 bases short and J 0 bases short, with 11 bases between. There are 15 residues in the CDR3. Germline V CDR1 and CDR2: LNHDA, SQIVND (reference sequence). CDR3 sequence (DNA): TGTGCCAGTAGTTACCGGGGGCCTAGCAATCAGCCCCAGCATTTT. Protein product: CASSYRGPSNQPQHF.

The rearrangement joins TRBV27 to TRBJ2-5; D may be TRBD2 (5 bases). The CDR3 totals 18 residues. Looked up from germline, CDR1 is MNHEY and CDR2 is SMNVEV (reference sequence). Deletions cut 6 bases from V and 4 bases from J, with 27 bases between. CDR3 in DNA: TGTGCCAGCAGGCAACGCCCTAGACTACCCTCCGAACCAGAGACCCAGTACTTC. Its protein product is CASRQRPRLPSEPETQYF.

The sample holds a few counts of this clonotype. The chain links TRBV19 to TRBJ2-3; D remains ambiguous. The CDR3 is 14 amino acids. Germline lookup yields CDR1 LNHDA and CDR2 SQIVND (reference sequence). With 3 bases removed from V and 1 base from J, the gap between germline ends came to 8 bases. This CDR3 reads CASSISRGTDTQYF. The DNA of the CDR3 is TGTGCCAGTAGTATCTCACGGGGCACAGATACGCAGTATTTT.

This clonotype is a singleton in its sample. This chain connects TRBV15 to TRBJ2-3, with 7 bases lining up with TRBD1. The CDR3 has 15 amino acids. The junction had 5 bases not matched to a gene; V was cut back by 5 bases and J by 0 bases. The germline CDR1 and CDR2 sequences are LNHNV and YYDKDF (reference sequence). CDR3 protein: CATSWTGVSTDTQYF. The DNA of the CDR3 is TGTGCCACCAGCTGGACAGGAGTTAGCACAGATACGCAGTATTTT.

This sequence joins TRBV6-1 and TRBJ2-7, with 8 bases fitting TRBD2. Germline CDR1 is MNHNS and CDR2 is SASEGT. The CDR3 covers 16 residues. The J segment lost 3 bases and the V segment lost 7 bases, leaving 14 bases of the junction unmatched. The CDR3 reads CASKVRGTSGIYEQYF. In DNA, the CDR3 is TGTGCCAGCAAGGTTAGAGGCACTAGCGGCATCTACGAGCAGTACTTC.

This chain links TRBV6-2 or TRBV6-3 with TRBJ1-5; no reliable D call. V was shortened by 7 bases and J by 2 bases, with 9 bases between the two germline ends. There are 13 residues in the CDR3. Germline CDR1 and CDR2: MNHEY and SVGEGT. CDR3 sequence reads: CASTSQGNQPQHF. DNA of the CDR3: TGTGCCAGCACCTCACAAGGCAATCAGCCCCAGCATTTT.

This clonotype was seen only a few times. The V gene is TRBV20-1, the J gene TRBJ2-1, with D perhaps TRBD2 (6 bases). V was pared by 7 bases and J by 1 base, with 14 bases between. The CDR3 extends over 14 amino acids. From germline, CDR1 is DFQATT and CDR2 SNEGSKA (reference sequence). CDR3 protein: CSVASGLSYNEQFF. The DNA for the CDR3 is TGCAGTGTTGCCTCCGGACTATCCTACAATGAGCAGTTCTTC.

Points on this clonotype: The junction departs from the called germline gene at one end, perhaps through a read error. This rearrangement joins TRBV7-6 to TRBJ1-3; the D gene is possibly TRBD1 (5 bases). The CDR3 length is 17 residues. The germline V gene encodes CDR1 SGHVS and CDR2 FNYEAQ. Here the CDR3 DNA reads TGTGCCAGCAGTTTAGGAACGGGGACGAACTCTGGAAACACCATATATTTT. It codes for CASSLGTGTNSGNTIYF.

The gene calls are TRBV7-2 and TRBJ2-3; D unclear. The V end was cut by 3 bases, the J end by 4 bases, with 11 bases between. Germline V gene lookup returns CDR1 SGHTA and CDR2 FQGNSA. The CDR3 runs to 14 residues. This CDR3 is CASSLVGAPDTQYF. DNA for the CDR3: TGTGCCAGCAGCTTGGTGGGTGCCCCAGATACGCAGTATTTT.

The rearrangement joins TRBV6-2 or TRBV6-3 to TRBJ1-5; D gene unclear. The CDR3 has 14 residues. V lost 2 bases to trimming and J lost 5 bases, with 10 bases between them. CDR1 and CDR2 from the germline V gene are MNHEY and SVGEGT. The CDR3 DNA sequence: TGTGCCAGCAGTTACCATGGACGGGATCAGCCCCAGCATTTT. Protein sequence: CASSYHGRDQPQHF.

The rearrangement uses TRBV19 and TRBJ1-2, with D maybe TRBD1 (5 bases). The CDR3 consists of 11 residues. The germline gives CDR1 LNHDA, CDR2 SQIVND (reference sequence). V dropped 6 bases and J dropped 8 bases, with 10 bases sitting between them. CDR3 protein: CASSRDRGYTF. DNA of the CDR3: TGTGCCAGTAGCAGGGATCGGGGCTACACCTTC.

This clonotype was recorded a few times. The gene calls are TRBV6-1 and TRBJ2-2; D may be TRBD2 (5 bases). Deletions cut 8 bases from V and 0 bases from J, with 13 bases between. From germline, CDR1 is MNHNS and CDR2 SASEGT. This CDR3 contains 15 residues. Here the CDR3 DNA reads TGTGCCAGCGGGAGACGAAGGGCGAACACCGGGGAGCTGTTTTTT. Its protein product is CASGRRRANTGELFF.

The J gene is TRBJ2-7, the V gene TRBV19; 7 bases are shared with TRBD1. Germline V gene sequence: CDR1 LNHDA, CDR2 SQIVND (reference sequence). There are 14 residues in the CDR3. V gave up 3 bases and J gave up 4 bases; unmatched junction bases: 6. The CDR3 here is CASSITQGEYEQYF. CDR3 DNA: TGTGCCAGTAGTATCACCCAGGGGGAGTACGAGCAGTACTTC.

A few counts support this clonotype. The CDR3 protein is CSALERGGTGELFF. The CDR3 DNA sequence: TGCAGTGCCCTGGAGAGGGGGGGCACCGGGGAGCTGTTTTTT. V is TRBV20-1 and J is TRBJ2-2; D perhaps matches TRBD2 (7 bases). With 6 bases removed from V and 4 bases from J, the gap between germline ends came to 15 bases. This CDR3 contains 14 residues. CDR1 is DFQATT, CDR2 SNEGSKA, per germline (reference sequence).

The chain joins TRBV7-2 to TRBJ2-5; 11 bases match TRBD2. The V gene's germline CDR1 is SGHTA and CDR2 FQGNSA. The CDR3 covers 15 residues. V shed 5 bases, J shed 5 bases, and the junction held 7 bases outside the gene matches. The CDR3: CASSPLVAGGETQYF. The CDR3 coding sequence is TGTGCCAGCAGCCCCCTCGTAGCGGGAGGGGAGACCCAGTACTTC.

The CDR3 region has the DNA TGTGCCAGTAGTTCCGACAGAGGCTCTGGAAACACCATATATTTT. Translation: CASSSDRGSGNTIYF. V and J are TRBV19 and TRBJ1-3; possible D gene TRBD1, 5 bases. Trimming removed 5 bases from V and 0 bases from J, with 11 bases in between. CDR1 and CDR2 from the germline V gene are LNHDA and SQIVND (reference sequence). The CDR3 covers 15 residues.

This rearrangement joins TRBV6-1 to TRBJ1-5, with 10 bases matching TRBD1. Germline assignment: CDR1 MNHNS and CDR2 SASEGT. V trimming: 6 bases; J trimming: 3 bases; junction bases outside the gene matches: 11. The CDR3 has 17 amino acids. The CDR3 spells CASRPYGGTGVNQPQHF. CDR3 coding DNA: TGTGCCAGCAGGCCATACGGGGGGACAGGGGTCAATCAGCCCCAGCATTTT.